The present T cell receptor beta chain was sequenced within a study of shared clonotypes between healthy human individuals (dated by TCRdb to about 2020). For context, the study as a whole: The cohort included a few men and two women between 18 and 49 years of age. For each donor, CD4 naive and CD4 memory were each given three plates, CD8 naive was given two plates, and CD8 memory was given one plate. Blood TCR repertoires of four to six healthy adults were deeply sequenced to estimate repertoire size and the extent of clonotype sharing between individuals. To increase sequencing depth and limit assay-specific biases, different laboratories used diverse techniques to prepare libraries and sequence TCR repertoires. Each donor's leukapheresis produced roughly between roughly 0.85 and 10 billion PBMCs.

Using the deep immunoSEQ assay, TCR CDR3 regions were amplified from genomic DNA by multiplex PCR. For each cell subset, the extracted genomic DNA was distributed evenly across all wells of several immunoSEQ 96-well plates, and each plate served as one replicate. For sorted subsets, each replicate PCR was loaded with roughly 0.2 ug genomic DNA, equivalent to 25,000 to 35,000 T cell genomes. Purified libraries were quantified with a Qubit 3.0 fluorometer, sized on a Bioanalyzer 2100, and re-quantified with the KAPA Library Quantification kit. Each immunoSEQ 96-well plate was sequenced on its own single-read 150-cycle Illumina NextSeq 550 flow cell. Per the source publication's procedure: Because the immunoSEQ output held only junctional sequences and lacked quality scores, the filtering could not match the filtering applied to full-length reads. To assign V/J genes and CDR3, sequences were annotated against IMGT germline references using PyIR, a Python wrapper for IgBLAST v1.9. Any read was removed if the V/J assignment was weak (E-value above 1e-6), the CDR3 was missing, or the read contained stop codons, out-of-frame junctions, or ambiguous translated residues. A V3J clonotype was defined by an identical inferred V gene, J gene, and CDR3 amino acid sequence. To compute the percentage overlap between repertoires, the number of shared unique clonotypes was divided by the size of the smaller repertoire. Richness of each repertoire was evaluated using RTK rarefaction, the Chao1 estimator, and Recon v2.1 estimates of unobserved clonotypes. OLGA was used to compute generation probabilities for all TCRbeta clonotypes that the gDNA method yielded from a handful of donors. This immuneACCESS table, as held by TCRdb, lists in-frame sequences with V and J called but not all clones. Of the missing ones, under half trace to an unresolved V gene in checked studies; the others have no known cause. V, J and clone size are taken as reported in that table, and D and trimming were inferred from the DNA itself. For this sample there are millions of clones; about 92% appear just once. Over 0.12% of the sample is taken by the ten largest.

Donors were healthy HIV-negative adults with no recently reported acute infections or vaccinations. Only Caucasian adults living in Nashville, Tennessee, USA were represented among the donors. CD4+ T cells were enriched by magnetic negative selection, after which naive cells were positively selected on CD45RA and the negative fraction was taken as the memory subset. After blood collection by leukapheresis, PBMCs were isolated using Ficoll-Histopaque density gradient centrifugation and then cryopreserved in the vapor phase of liquid nitrogen. Analytical flow cytometry was used to check the purity and quantity of each magnetically sorted T cell population. Genomic DNA was isolated from every sorted fraction and measured by UV absorbance on a Nanodrop 2000c. The paper as a whole reports these results and caveats: The small number of donors limited the genetic and exposure-history diversity represented. Sharing across several donors was observed for about 4.8% of naive CD4, about 3.2% of naive CD8, 2% to 2.5% of memory CD4, and about 0.4% of memory CD8 clonotypes. Larger estimated clonotype richness was generally found for naive subsets than for memory subsets. Compared with non-shared clonotypes, the clonotypes found in all four sorted-subset donors had higher generation probabilities. Pairwise subsampling led to the expectation that sequencing depth would affect the degree of clonotype sharing among donors. Incomplete sequencing was indicated by rarefaction of sorted-subset datasets, despite the large sequencing depth. Sampling was restricted to blood, and TCR repertoires in tissue are likely to differ from TCR repertoires in blood.

The CDR3 goes from the cysteine to the phenylalanine over 16 residues. Only the CDR3 DNA is retained, 48 bases long and in frame from the first base. For this chain, trimming is 1 base at the V end and 4 bases at the J end, and the number of junction bases without a gene match is 7. CDR1 and CDR2 are read off the germline V gene as SGHVS and FQNEAQ. Concerning this clone itself: What this receptor recognizes is not known. Base-call qualities are not available, and no considerably larger clone is one nucleotide away.

Sequencing was done on a sample of naive CD4+ T cells sorted from blood. The cell subset or site label of this sample denotes: CD45RA+ positively selected. The sequence is built from TRBV7-8 and TRBJ1-2; 9 middle bases align to TRBD1. The source is a young man in good health. CDR3 loop: CASSLGDRVSGYGYTF. Read as DNA, the sequence is TGTGCCAGCAGCTTAGGGGACAGGGTTTCGGGCTATGGCTACACCTTC.